This T cell receptor (beta chain) originates from a study of shared clonotypes between healthy human individuals (TCRdb year 2020). With regard to the full study: Three men and a couple of women, aged 18 to 49 years, made up the cohort. Per donor, three plates each were used for CD4 naive and CD4 memory, two for CD8 naive, and one for CD8 memory. Different laboratories and diverse techniques were used to prepare libraries and sequence TCR repertoires, to increase sequencing depth and limit assay-specific biases. Leukapheresis yielded between about 0.94 and 9.5 billion PBMCs per donor. Blood TCR repertoires of roughly 5 healthy adults were deeply sequenced to estimate repertoire size and the extent of clonotype sharing between individuals.

Using the deep immunoSEQ assay, multiplex PCR amplified TCR CDR3 regions from genomic DNA. Extracted genomic DNA from each cell subset was spread evenly across all wells of several immunoSEQ 96-well plates, with each plate serving as a replicate. Each replicate PCR for sorted subsets received about 180 ng genomic DNA, equal to about 30,000 T cell genomes. The purified libraries were quantified using a Qubit 3.0 fluorometer, sized with a Bioanalyzer 2100, and then quantified again using the KAPA Library Quantification kit. Every immunoSEQ 96-well plate was sequenced on a dedicated single-read 150-cycle Illumina NextSeq 550 flow cell. Turning to the authors' computational methods: Because only junctional sequences without quality scores were contained in the immunoSEQ output, filtering matching that applied to full-length reads could not be performed. To assign V/J genes and CDR3, sequences were annotated against IMGT germline references using PyIR, a Python wrapper for IgBLAST v1.9. Reads were filtered out if the reads had weak V/J assignments (E-value above 1e-6), no CDR3, stop codons, out-of-frame junctions, or ambiguous translated residues. V3J clonotypes were defined by identical inferred V gene, J gene, and CDR3 amino acid sequence. Percentage overlap between repertoires was calculated by dividing the number of shared unique clonotypes by the size of the smaller repertoire. RTK rarefaction, the Chao1 estimator, and Recon v2.1 estimates of unobserved clonotypes were used to assess repertoire richness. OLGA was used to compute generation probabilities for all TCRbeta clonotypes that the gDNA method yielded from a few donors. TCRdb re-hosts the immuneACCESS table, in-frame sequences only. Its copies lack some clones; in the studies checked, an unresolved V gene accounts for under half of them, and the cause for the rest is not known. V, J and clone size derive from that table, while D and trimming were established from the DNA sequence. The table for this sample lists over 150,000 clones; 60% to 75% of them were counted only once. The ten largest clones capture more than 9% of the sample.

Healthy HIV-negative adults with no recently reported acute infections or vaccinations were included as donors. Every donor was a Caucasian adult residing in Nashville, Tennessee, USA. CD4+ T cells were enriched through magnetic negative selection, after which naive cells were positively selected on CD45RA and the remaining negative fraction served as the memory subset. Blood was obtained by leukapheresis, after which PBMCs were separated by Ficoll-Histopaque density gradient centrifugation and cryopreserved in liquid nitrogen vapor phase. Purity and quantity of every magnetically sorted T cell population were checked by analytical flow cytometry. Genomic DNA was isolated from each sorted fraction and quantified by UV absorbance on a Nanodrop 2000c. This clone was detected a few times. The target of this receptor is not known. The record has no base qualities; no much larger clone is one base away.

Trimming removed 2 bases from V and 1 base from J; the gene matches leave 3 bases unexplained. CDR1 and CDR2, looked up from the germline V gene, are SGHRS and YFSETQ. The CDR3 goes from the cysteine to the phenylalanine over 16 residues. The DNA shown is the 48-base CDR3, in frame from base 1. Broader findings and caveats from the paper: Higher generation probabilities were observed for clonotypes shared by all four sorted-subset donors than for non-shared clonotypes. Even with the large sequencing depth, rarefaction of the sorted-subset datasets indicated that sequencing was incomplete. When a few donors were compared, the shared fraction of clonotypes was roughly 5% for naive CD4, approximately 3.3% for naive CD8, 2% to 2.5% for memory CD4, and around 0.4% for memory CD8. Sampling was restricted to blood, and TCR repertoires in tissue are likely to differ from TCR repertoires in blood. Because the study included only a small number of donors, the genetic and exposure-history diversity represented was limited. Naive subsets generally had larger estimated clonotype richness than memory subsets did. Based on pairwise subsampling, the degree of clonotype sharing among donors was expected to be affected by sequencing depth.

The chain is made from TRBV5-1 and TRBJ2-1; TRBD2 fits 10 bases in the junction. The sequence came from a man under 40 in good health. Sequenced sample: memory CD4+ T cells sorted from blood. The cell subset or site label on this specimen signifies: CD45RA-negative fraction. The CDR3 protein: CASSFLAGVSYNEQFF. The DNA sequence is TGCGCCAGCAGCTTCCTAGCGGGAGTGTCCTACAATGAGCAGTTCTTC.